Following are 18 T cell receptor beta chains from one sample sequenced in a study of blood T cells in healthy people across ages. A J-beta primer mix and a sample-barcoded 5' primer were used in a second PCR of about 7 to 12 cycles. TCRdb passed the 5' RACE reads through MiXCR, listing each CDR3 protein once. The profile shows about 1,400,000 distinct CDR3 sequences, 59% of them singletons. The sample was blood. These receptor sequences come from a young man in good health.

The chain carries TRBV29-1 and TRBJ2-1; the D gene is possibly TRBD2 (6 bases). This CDR3 region has 16 residues. Germline assignment: CDR1 SQVTM and CDR2 ANQGSEA. V lost 3 bases, J lost 0 bases, and 15 bases lay in between. DNA of the CDR3: TGCAGCGTTGAGGTGGGACTCAAAAGCTCCTACAATGAGCAGTTCTTC. Translated: CSVEVGLKSSYNEQFF.

The rearrangement uses TRBV7-6 and TRBJ1-1; TRBD1 agrees at 8 bases. Germline V gene lookup returns CDR1 SGHVS and CDR2 FNYEAQ. V lost 5 bases to trimming and J lost 3 bases; unmatched junction nucleotides: 5. This CDR3 is built from 14 residues. CDR3 nucleotide sequence: TGTGCCAGCAGCCTAAAACAGGGGGACACTGAAGCTTTCTTT. This encodes CASSLKQGDTEAFF.

This chain connects TRBV20-1 to TRBJ1-4, with 9 positions matching TRBD1. Germline assignment: CDR1 DFQATT and CDR2 SNEGSKA (reference sequence). The trim removed 0 bases at V and 8 bases at J, leaving 7 bases unmatched. CDR3 length: 15 amino acids. CDR3 DNA: TGCAGTGCTAGAGACCTCCGGGACAGGGAAGAAAAACTGTTTTTT. Translation: CSARDLRDREEKLFF.

J is TRBJ1-2 and V is TRBV29-1, with a weak D call TRBD1 (5 bases). In germline, CDR1 is SQVTM, CDR2 ANQGSEA. Trimming stripped 3 bases from V and 3 bases from J, with 17 bases between. The CDR3 spans 15 residues. CDR3 in amino acids: CSVDTVLKGDYGYTF. CDR3 DNA: TGCAGCGTTGATACAGTCCTCAAAGGGGACTATGGCTACACCTTC.

J is TRBJ2-7 and V is TRBV4-1; no clear D. Between the trimmed V and J ends, which lost 0 bases and 2 bases, there was a span of 14 bases. Germline CDR1 reads MGHRA; CDR2 reads YSYEKL. The CDR3 extends over 16 amino acids. This chain's CDR3 is CASSQDLAESTYEQYF. The CDR3 nucleotides are TGCGCCAGCAGCCAAGATCTTGCGGAATCAACCTACGAGCAGTACTTC.

Concerning this clonotype itself: The junction departs from the called germline gene at one end, perhaps through a read error. The rearrangement uses TRBV5-1 and TRBJ2-1, with D tentatively TRBD2 (6 bases). Germline V gives CDR1 SGHRS, CDR2 YFSETQ. This CDR3 is built from 15 residues. This CDR3 is CASSLAATRGNVQFF. The DNA for the CDR3 is TGCGCCAGCAGCTTGGCCGCGACTAGGGGCAATGTGCAGTTCTTC. Using reference TRBV5-1 and TRBJ2-1 for the parts outside the CDR3, the full variable domain is KAGVTQTPRYLIKTRGQQVTLSCSPISGHRSVSWYQQTPGQGLQFLFEYFSETQRNKGNFPGRFSGRQFSNSRSEMNVSTLELGDSALYLCASSLAATRGNVQFFGPGTRLTVL.

This clonotype was seen once. The CDR3 region is CSATLLGQGQPSPLHF. DNA for the CDR3: TGCAGTGCTACCCTTCTAGGACAGGGACAACCTTCACCCCTCCACTTT. V is TRBV20-1 and J is TRBJ1-6; 8 nucleotides line up with TRBD1. The V segment lost 4 bases and the J segment 9 bases; nucleotides outside the gene matches: 14. The CDR3 contains 16 residues. Germline lookup yields CDR1 DFQATT and CDR2 SNEGSKA (reference sequence).

This sequence joins TRBV14 and TRBJ2-1; D gene uncertain. The CDR3 runs to 13 residues. Trimming shortened V by 4 bases and J by 9 bases, and 13 bases separated the two germline ends. Germline loops: CDR1 SGHDN, CDR2 FVKESK. Written as DNA, the CDR3 is TGTGCCAGCAGCCGGAGTAGTAACCCTGAGCAGTTCTTC. Protein sequence: CASSRSSNPEQFF.

This clonotype appeared once. A clone one base away is much larger, so this may be a read error. The V call is TRBV10-3, the J call TRBJ1-2, with D unclear. The CDR3 sequence is 16 residues long. In germline, CDR1 is ENHRY, CDR2 SYGVKD. V gave up 2 bases and J gave up 7 bases, with 20 bases separating them. The CDR3 reads CAISEGNLRHSFGYTF. Here the CDR3 DNA reads TGTGCCATCAGTGAGGGGAACCTCCGTCATTCATTTGGCTACACCTTC.

The V gene is TRBV20-1, the J gene TRBJ1-2; TRBD1 is a possible D gene (5 bases). Trimming removed 4 bases from V and 2 bases from J, with 8 bases in between. This CDR3 region has 12 residues. Germline V gene lookup returns CDR1 DFQATT and CDR2 SNEGSKA (reference sequence). The CDR3 loop reads CSATRENYGYTF. CDR3 DNA: TGCAGTGCTACCAGGGAAAACTATGGCTACACCTTC.

This chain joins TRBV3-1 and TRBJ2-6; TRBD1 matches at 8 bases. This CDR3 is 19 amino acids long. Germline V lookup: CDR1 LGHDT, CDR2 YNNKEL (reference sequence). V was pared by 5 bases and J by 0 bases, with 12 bases of the junction left unmatched. The CDR3 DNA sequence: TGTGCCAGCAGCACTCGGACAGGGATAAAGGGCTCTGGGGCCAACGTCCTGACTTTC. Its protein is CASSTRTGIKGSGANVLTF.

The chain combines TRBV6-2 or TRBV6-3 with TRBJ2-5, with D uncertain. The J call may be wrong; the DNA end is better matched by TRBJ2-7. Germline CDR1 MNHEY, CDR2 SVGEGT. The CDR3 is 13 amino acids. For the CDR3, the DNA is TGTGCCAGCAGAGATGAAGAAACCTACGAGCAGTACTTC. This encodes CASRDEETYEQYF.

The rearrangement links TRBV6-6 to TRBJ2-1; D uncertain. V was trimmed by 0 bases and J by 13 bases, leaving 19 bases between them. Per germline, CDR1 MNHNY and CDR2 SVGAGI (reference sequence). The CDR3 totals 15 residues. CDR3 in amino acids: CASSYSLQSPETQFF. In nucleotides, the CDR3 is TGTGCCAGCAGTTACTCGCTTCAGTCCCCAGAGACCCAGTTCTTC.

The V gene is TRBV9, the J gene TRBJ1-2; D is unclear. The CDR3 sequence is 13 residues long. Trimming cost V 0 bases and J 4 bases, with 7 bases left between them. Germline loops: CDR1 SGDLS, CDR2 YYNGEE. CDR3 sequence (DNA): TGTGCCAGCAGCGTAGACGGACCCTATGGCTACACCTTC. Amino acids: CASSVDGPYGYTF.

The chain combines TRBV6-5 with TRBJ2-5; no clear D. Germline CDR1 MNHEY, CDR2 SVGAGI. Trimming pared 4 bases from V and 5 bases from J, leaving 17 bases between. The CDR3 covers 15 residues. The CDR3 nucleotides read TGTGCCAGCAGTTCTTTGGCCCAAGTTGGGGAGACCCAGTACTTC. Translation gives CASSSLAQVGETQYF.

This clonotype was seen more than once but under ten times. The J gene is TRBJ2-1, the V gene TRBV12-3 or TRBV12-4; 8 bases fit TRBD2. Germline trimming cut 7 bases from V and 6 bases from J; bases unmatched to any gene: 5. This CDR3 is 13 amino acids long. CDR3 in DNA: TGTGCCAGCACCGTCGGGGGGGTCAATGAGCAGTTCTTC. Its translation is CASTVGGVNEQFF.

This clonotype was counted a single time. The chain combines TRBV27 with TRBJ2-1, with unresolved D. CDR3 length: 12 residues. The germline V and J ends were trimmed by 4 bases and 8 bases, with 9 bases remaining between them. CDR1 is MNHEY and CDR2 is SMNVEV in the germline V gene (reference sequence). The DNA of the CDR3 is TGTGCCAGCAGTTGGGGATCTCATGAGCAGTTCTTC. Translated: CASSWGSHEQFF.

The chain uses TRBV15 and TRBJ1-1; weak D call: TRBD1 (6 bases). Germline V CDR1 and CDR2: LNHNV, YYDKDF (reference sequence). The ends were cut back, 3 bases at V and 4 bases at J, with 21 bases in the middle. The CDR3 extends over 17 amino acids. This CDR3 reads CATSSKGGLRLGTEAFF. As DNA, the CDR3 is TGTGCCACCAGCAGTAAGGGGGGGCTCCGGCTCGGCACTGAAGCTTTCTTT.